This T cell receptor beta chain was obtained from a study of cytomegalovirus exposure and HLA in healthy donors. The study, taken as a whole, reports: Relative to equally common others, HLA-associated TCR beta chains showed greater clonal expansion in a later analysis.

This clone was counted a single time. Antigen unknown. Germline V CDR1 and CDR2: MDHEN, SYDVKM. The CDR3 is 16 residues long. The J segment lost 6 bases and the V segment lost 2 bases, leaving 9 bases of the junction unmatched. A multiplex PCR was run with 60 Vbeta primers and 13 Jbeta primers. Method: immunoSEQ multiplex PCR; TCRdb's copy keeps in-frame clones and lacks some. This sample has 120,000 to 150,000 clones, with 78% found just once. J is TRBJ1-4 and V is TRBV28; TRBD1 agrees at 7 bases. The sequence derives from a man aged 40-49 years in good health and CMV-seropositive. Input material: PBMCs. In nucleotides, the CDR3 is TGTGCCAGCAGTTTACCCCCGAGACAGGGAGATGAAAAACTGTTTTTT. This codes for CASSLPPRQGDEKLFF.